This T cell receptor (beta chain) was sequenced during a study of type 1 and type 2 diabetes patients. This CDR3 is built from 17 residues. Looked up from germline, CDR1 is SGHRS and CDR2 is YFSETQ. The trim removed 3 bases at V and 2 bases at J, leaving 9 bases unmatched. Note on this clonotype: Its target is not known.

Study-level findings and limits: V and J gene usage correlated at 0.8 to 0.97 between type 2 diabetes and control samples.

The PCR template was genomic DNA. The TCR beta CDR3 region was amplified using 30 forward and 13 reverse primers. One entry per CDR3 protein, called by TCRdb with MiXCR from the multiplex PCR reads. The sample contains more than 250,000 distinct CDR3 sequences, over 45% of which appear only once. The sample was peripheral blood mononuclear cells (PBMCs). This chain connects TRBV5-1 to TRBJ2-3, with 10 positions matching TRBD2. The clonotype was recovered from a man between 18 and 29 years old with type 2 diabetes. The CDR3 DNA reads as TGCGCCAGCAGCTACACCCCCACTAGCGGGGACACAGATACGCAGTATTTT. Amino acids: CASSYTPTSGDTDTQYF.